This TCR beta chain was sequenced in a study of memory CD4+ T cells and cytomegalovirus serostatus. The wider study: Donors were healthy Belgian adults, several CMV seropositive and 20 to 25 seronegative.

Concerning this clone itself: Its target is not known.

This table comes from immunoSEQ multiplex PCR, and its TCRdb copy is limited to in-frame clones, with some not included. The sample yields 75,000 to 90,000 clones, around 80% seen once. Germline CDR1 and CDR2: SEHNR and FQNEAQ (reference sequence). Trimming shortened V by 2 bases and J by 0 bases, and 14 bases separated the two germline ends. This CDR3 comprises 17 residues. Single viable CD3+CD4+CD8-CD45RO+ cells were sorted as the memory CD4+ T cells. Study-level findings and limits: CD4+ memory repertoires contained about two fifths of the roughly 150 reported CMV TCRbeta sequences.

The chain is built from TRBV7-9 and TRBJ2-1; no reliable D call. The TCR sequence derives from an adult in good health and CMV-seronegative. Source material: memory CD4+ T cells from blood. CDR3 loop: CASSLPRRASSYNEQFF. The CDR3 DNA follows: TGTGCCAGCAGCTTACCGAGAAGGGCTAGCTCCTACAATGAGCAGTTCTTC.